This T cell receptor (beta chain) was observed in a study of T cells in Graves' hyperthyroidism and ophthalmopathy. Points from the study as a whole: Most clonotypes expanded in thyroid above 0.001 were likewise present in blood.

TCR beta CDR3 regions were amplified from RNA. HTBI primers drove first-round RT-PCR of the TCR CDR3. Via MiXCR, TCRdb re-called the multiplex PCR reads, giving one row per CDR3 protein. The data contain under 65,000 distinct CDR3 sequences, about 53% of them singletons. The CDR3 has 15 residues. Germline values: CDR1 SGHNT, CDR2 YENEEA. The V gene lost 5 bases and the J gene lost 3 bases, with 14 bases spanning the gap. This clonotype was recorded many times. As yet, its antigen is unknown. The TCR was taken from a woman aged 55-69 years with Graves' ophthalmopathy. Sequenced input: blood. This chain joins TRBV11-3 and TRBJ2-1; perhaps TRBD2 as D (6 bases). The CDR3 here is CASSPGVAVYNEQFF. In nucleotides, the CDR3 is TGTGCCAGCAGCCCCGGGGTAGCGGTCTACAATGAGCAGTTCTTC.